This entry concerns a single T cell receptor (beta chain). There is no known antigen for this receptor. Base qualities are not recorded, but no much larger clone differs from it by a single base. The data stem from a study of T cell responses to AZD1222 COVID-19 vaccine (dated by TCRdb to the early 2020s). Regarding the complete study: AZD1222 recipients whose second dose came at about 4 weeks and those whose second dose came at about 12 weeks were combined into one group, since spike-specific TCR depth and breadth did not differ between the two schedules. Trial participants were enrolled by age into 18-55, 56-69 and 70-plus year subgroups, with roughly 150, 30 and 60 TCR-sequenced participants respectively. A total of around 240 trial participants underwent TCR sequencing, of whom about 210 received two doses of AZD1222 and 26 received two doses of the MenACWY control vaccine.

The CDR3 covers 16 residues, taking in both the cysteine and the phenylalanine. CDR3 DNA only is kept here, 48 bases in frame from base 1. Relative to germline, V is missing 2 bases and J is missing 1 base, with 4 bases of the junction outside any gene match. CDR1 MNHEY and CDR2 SMNVEV were looked up in the germline V gene (reference sequence). The CDR3 regions of human TCRbeta chains were analyzed by immunosequencing. For the original study's pipeline: Repertoire TCRs were matched against a reference library of SARS-CoV-2-specific TCRs generated with the MIRA antigen-specificity platform. Breadth meant the fraction of unique TCRs that were SARS-CoV-2-associated, whereas depth meant the fraction of total T cells that were SARS-CoV-2-associated. Using the MIRA data, each spike-specific TCR was mapped to the spike region that the TCR reacts to and placed in a CD4 or CD8 class. Log10-transformed breadth and depth values were compared by one-way ANOVA with Sidak's multiple comparisons tests. Held by TCRdb, this immuneACCESS table contains in-frame sequences only and omits some clones. Under half of the omission traces to an unresolved V gene where checked; the cause of the rest is unknown. V and J calls and clone size come straight from that table; D and trimming were deduced from the DNA. Within this sample are 150,000 or so clones, with 85% to 95% of them counted one time only. The ten largest account for approximately 1.4% of the sample.

Per the publication, the time point label means: baseline before first vaccination. The vaccinee samples were drawn from two UK trials, COV001 and COV002, one of which was a single-blind randomized controlled phase 2/3 trial testing AZD1222 (ChAdOx1 nCoV-19) in healthy adults. Trial participant PBMC samples were collected at day 0 and day 28 after the second dose for TCRbeta chain sequencing. Broad study findings and their caveats: Because no samples from the day 14 peak response were available, repertoires could be characterized only after the peak T cell response. Epitopes outside the regions mutated in the B.1.351 and B.1.1.7 variants were reportedly recognized by nearly half of the unique spike-specific TCRs. CD4 TCRs associated with the vaccine covered the entire spike protein, and the dominant responses were in regions 160-218 and 743-854. After two AZD1222 doses, spike-specific TCR breadth and depth were significantly higher than at day 0 and than in MenACWY recipients. In the small 56-69-year group, the increase in depth fell short of significance, most likely because of low power. Only 5 to 7 AZD1222 recipients were SARS-CoV-2 seropositive at baseline, limiting conclusions about previously exposed vaccinees. Most participants were white British and females outnumbered males, and the authors suggested that clonal diversity may have been underestimated.

Sequences were derived from peripheral blood, sampled on day 0 of AZD1222 vaccination. The V and J genes are TRBV27 and TRBJ1-5; the central 8 bases match TRBD1. This receptor was identified in an adult in good health. In nucleotide form, the sequence is TGTGCCAGCAGTTTAAACGGACAGGGCAGCAATCAGCCCCAGCATTTT. Protein translation: CASSLNGQGSNQPQHF.